One sample yielded the 22 T cell receptor beta chains listed below, sequenced in a study of T cells in Graves' hyperthyroidism and ophthalmopathy. Using RNA transcripts as the source, TCR beta CDR3 regions were amplified. HTBI primers drove first-round RT-PCR of the TCR CDR3. TCRdb ran MiXCR on the multiplex PCR reads and lists one entry per CDR3 protein. The sample carries 640,000 or so distinct CDR3 sequences, 12% to 15% recorded once. Sample: blood. The receptors were sampled from a woman under 30 with Graves' ophthalmopathy.

In its sample, this clonotype was seen many times. The genes are TRBV12-5 and TRBJ2-6, with D tentatively TRBD1 or TRBD2 (5 bases each). Trimming removed 0 bases from V and 0 bases from J, with 21 bases in between. This CDR3 comprises 21 residues. Germline V gives CDR1 LGHNT, CDR2 FRNRAP. The CDR3 DNA follows: TGTGCTAGTGGTTTGGTACAACGGGTTGGGGGTCTTAGCTCTGGGGCCAACGTCCTGACTTTC. It is translated as CASGLVQRVGGLSSGANVLTF.

This clonotype was picked up many times. The chain uses TRBV19 and TRBJ2-7, with D perhaps TRBD1 (6 bases). V was trimmed by 7 bases and J by 6 bases, leaving 16 bases between them. The CDR3 runs to 13 residues. Germline CDR1 reads LNHDA; CDR2 reads SQIVND (reference sequence). Here the CDR3 DNA reads TGTGCCAGTAAGATAACAGGGTCCATCGAGCAGTACTTC. It is translated as CASKITGSIEQYF. Filled out from reference TRBV19 and TRBJ2-7, the complete variable domain reads DGGITQSPKYLFRKEGQNVTLSCEQNLNHDAMYWYRQDPGQGLRLIYYSQIVNDFQKGDIAEGYSVSREKKESFPLTVTSAQKNPTAFYLCASKITGSIEQYFGPGTRLTVT.

This clonotype was detected only a few times. The chain has TRBV28 and TRBJ2-7; D gene uncertain. The ends were cut back, 5 bases at V and 6 bases at J, with 32 bases in the middle. Germline CDR1 MDHEN, CDR2 SYDVKM. The CDR3 is made up of 19 amino acids. In nucleotides, the CDR3 is TGTGCCAGCAGTCTGGCCTTTCTACGGCGATCCCGATCCGTGGCCGAGCAGTACTTC. Protein sequence: CASSLAFLRRSRSVAEQYF.

This clonotype has a count of ten or more. This sequence joins TRBV6-2 or TRBV6-3 and TRBJ2-1, with 12 nucleotides matching TRBD2. Germline CDR1 reads MNHEY; CDR2 reads SVGEGT. Trimming took 0 bases from V and 10 from J; bases not matched to a gene: 7. The CDR3 consists of 16 residues. The CDR3 DNA is TGTGCCAGCAGTTACTCGAGACTAGCGGGAGAAAAAGAGCAGTTCTTC. Translation gives CASSYSRLAGEKEQFF.

This clonotype has a count of ten or more. The chain couples TRBV6-2 or TRBV6-3 to TRBJ2-5; 7 bases line up with TRBD1. Germline lookup yields CDR1 MNHEY and CDR2 SVGEGT. With 6 bases clipped from V and 5 bases from J, the junction kept 6 bases outside the gene matches. The CDR3 loop spans 13 amino acids. As DNA, the CDR3 is TGTGCCAGCAGCAAACAGGGGCGGGAGACCCAGTACTTC. Its protein is CASSKQGRETQYF.

This clonotype was counted only a few times. The chain uses TRBV19 and TRBJ2-7; unclear D gene. The CDR3 loop spans 12 amino acids. V was trimmed by 4 bases and J by 6 bases, leaving 10 bases between them. CDR1 LNHDA and CDR2 SQIVND come from the germline V gene (reference sequence). The CDR3: CASSTGRSEQYF. In DNA, the CDR3 is TGTGCCAGTAGTACCGGTAGGAGCGAGCAGTACTTC.

The chain combines TRBV9 with TRBJ1-1; 10 nucleotides agree with TRBD1. V shed 3 bases, J shed 5 bases, and the junction held 10 bases outside the gene matches. CDR1 is SGDLS, CDR2 YYNGEE, per germline. The CDR3 consists of 16 residues. The CDR3 reads CASSAGGDRGDTEAFF. The CDR3 coding sequence is TGTGCCAGCAGCGCGGGGGGGGACAGGGGAGATACTGAAGCTTTCTTT. Supplemented by reference TRBV9 and TRBJ1-1, the full variable domain reads DSGVTQTPKHLITATGQRVTLRCSPRSGDLSVYWYQQSLDQGLQFLIQYYNGEERAKGNILERFSAQQFPDLHSELNLSSLELGDSALYFCASSAGGDRGDTEAFFGQGTRLTVV.

This clonotype appeared a few times. The chain has TRBV24-1 and TRBJ2-1, with 9 bases lining up with TRBD1. The CDR3 runs 16 residues. Germline values: CDR1 KGHDR, CDR2 SFDVKD. V lost 1 base, J lost 4 bases, and 4 bases stayed unmatched. CDR3 amino acids: CATSDFGTGLYNEQFF. The CDR3, as DNA: TGTGCCACCAGTGATTTCGGGACAGGGTTATACAATGAGCAGTTCTTC.

This clonotype was seen repeatedly, ten times or more. This sequence joins TRBV28 and TRBJ2-7; D call uncertain. The CDR3 is 14 amino acids. Germline CDR1 is MDHEN and CDR2 is SYDVKM. V was trimmed by 5 bases and J by 0 bases, leaving 11 bases between them. The CDR3 here is CASSPPGGSYEQYF. The CDR3 coding sequence is TGTGCCAGCAGTCCACCAGGCGGCTCCTACGAGCAGTACTTC.

This clonotype was seen a few times. This chain joins TRBV3-1 and TRBJ1-5; 10 positions match TRBD1. V was pared by 1 base and J by 15 bases, with 6 bases of the junction left unmatched. Germline lookup yields CDR1 LGHDT and CDR2 YNNKEL (reference sequence). This CDR3 is built from 13 residues. The CDR3 nucleotides are TGTGCCAGCAGCCAAGGACAGGGGGCGGTCCGGCATTTT. Protein sequence: CASSQGQGAVRHF.

The chain links TRBV6-5 to TRBJ2-7; possible D gene TRBD1, 6 bases. This CDR3 is built from 15 residues. Trimming removed 0 bases from V and 0 bases from J, with 9 bases in between. Per germline, CDR1 MNHEY and CDR2 SVGAGI. CDR3 in amino acids: CASSYSSGASYEQYF. DNA of the CDR3: TGTGCCAGCAGTTACTCATCAGGGGCCTCCTACGAGCAGTACTTC.

This clonotype came up a few times. This sequence joins TRBV11-2 and TRBJ2-1; perhaps TRBD1 as D (6 bases). Trimming stripped 2 bases from V and 3 bases from J, with 14 bases between. The germline gives CDR1 SGHAT, CDR2 FQNNGV. The CDR3 is made up of 16 amino acids. CDR3 nucleotides: TGTGCCAGCAGCTTAATATCTCAGGGGCTCTACAATGAGCAGTTCTTC. It codes for CASSLISQGLYNEQFF.

This clonotype was picked up many times. The J gene is TRBJ1-5, the V gene TRBV30, with TRBD1 as a possible D gene (5 bases). Germline CDR1 and CDR2: GTSNPN and SVGIG (reference sequence). The CDR3 consists of 14 residues. V was clipped by 2 bases and J by 2 bases, with 10 bases between them. The CDR3 bases are TGTGCCTGGAGTAGGTGGGGCGGCAATCAGCCCCAGCATTTT. It encodes CAWSRWGGNQPQHF.

The chain carries TRBV7-9 and TRBJ2-5, with TRBD2 matching 11 bases. The CDR3 is 15 residues long. Per germline, CDR1 SEHNR and CDR2 FQNEAQ (reference sequence). The V and J ends lost 5 bases and 5 bases, in that order; junction bases with no gene match: 7. In DNA form, the CDR3 reads TGTGCCAGCAGCAATAGCGGGAGGGCCGGGGAGACCCAGTACTTC. Translation: CASSNSGRAGETQYF.

V and J are TRBV9 and TRBJ2-3, with 11 bases matching TRBD2. The CDR3 is made up of 18 amino acids. Germline-derived CDR1 and CDR2 are SGDLS and YYNGEE. Trimming took 4 bases from V and 2 from J; bases not matched to a gene: 12. CDR3 sequence reads: CASSPVLAGGGYTDTQYF. CDR3 DNA: TGTGCCAGCAGCCCCGTGCTAGCGGGAGGCGGGTACACAGATACGCAGTATTTT. Full variable domain (remainder filled in from reference TRBV9 and TRBJ2-3): DSGVTQTPKHLITATGQRVTLRCSPRSGDLSVYWYQQSLDQGLQFLIQYYNGEERAKGNILERFSAQQFPDLHSELNLSSLELGDSALYFCASSPVLAGGGYTDTQYFGPGTRLTVL.

On this clonotype: A much larger clone sits a single nucleotide away, making a read error possible. The chain couples TRBV3-1 to TRBJ2-3, with 7 bases fitting TRBD1. This CDR3 contains 17 residues. Per germline, CDR1 LGHDT and CDR2 YNNKEL (reference sequence). CDR3 amino acids: CTSSQDPSGTATDTQYF. The CDR3 DNA follows: TGTACCAGCAGCCAAGATCCCTCCGGGACAGCCACAGATACGCAGTATTTT.

In this sample, this clonotype turned up many times. The chain recombines TRBV10-3 with TRBJ2-3; D is perhaps TRBD2 (5 bases). V was pared by 10 bases and J by 6 bases, with 14 bases between. The CDR3 sequence is 12 residues long. Germline V gene lookup returns CDR1 ENHRY and CDR2 SYGVKD. CDR3 bases: TGTGCCACCGGACTCGAGGAGGATACGCAGTATTTT. Translating it yields CATGLEEDTQYF.

This chain connects TRBV12-3 or TRBV12-4 to TRBJ2-7; TRBD2 is a possible D gene (6 bases). The CDR3 runs 13 residues. V lost 4 bases and J lost 2, with 9 bases in between. The CDR3 DNA is TGTGCCAGCAGTTGGACTAAGACCTACGAGCAGTACTTC. Translating it yields CASSWTKTYEQYF.

The sample holds many counts of this clonotype. The chain uses TRBV5-8 and TRBJ1-4; 7 bases line up with TRBD1. Trimming took 0 bases from V and 10 from J; bases not matched to a gene: 15. CDR1 and CDR2 from the germline V gene are SGHTS and YDEGEE. CDR3 length: 17 amino acids. CDR3: CASSLGPLPRQGGKLFF. CDR3 coding DNA: TGTGCCAGCAGCTTGGGCCCCTTACCTCGACAGGGAGGAAAACTGTTTTTT.

This clonotype was recorded many times. V gene TRBV7-9 combines with J gene TRBJ2-1; D gene uncertain. This CDR3 spans 15 amino acids. Per the germline V gene, CDR1 is SEHNR and CDR2 is FQNEAQ (reference sequence). V was cut by 2 bases and J by 0 bases, with 8 bases left in between. The CDR3 loop reads CASSLKGRSYNEQFF. The CDR3 DNA reads as TGTGCCAGCAGCTTAAAGGGCCGCTCCTACAATGAGCAGTTCTTC.

This clonotype was counted at least ten times. V and J are TRBV6-5 and TRBJ2-1, with 7 bases aligning to TRBD1. The J segment lost 0 bases and the V segment lost 0 bases, leaving 11 bases of the junction unmatched. CDR3 size: 19 residues. From germline, CDR1 is MNHEY and CDR2 SVGAGI. In DNA, the CDR3 is TGTGCCAGCAGTTACTCATCTGGTTTCGGGACAGTCTCCTACAATGAGCAGTTCTTC. This encodes CASSYSSGFGTVSYNEQFF.

The chain is built from TRBV30 and TRBJ2-3; possible D gene TRBD2, 5 bases. There are 14 residues in the CDR3. Trimming cost V 1 base and J 0 bases, with 8 bases left between them. CDR1 is GTSNPN, CDR2 SVGIG, per germline (reference sequence). For the CDR3, the DNA is TGTGCCTGGAGTGCTAGCCCCAGCACAGATACGCAGTATTTT. The encoded protein is CAWSASPSTDTQYF.